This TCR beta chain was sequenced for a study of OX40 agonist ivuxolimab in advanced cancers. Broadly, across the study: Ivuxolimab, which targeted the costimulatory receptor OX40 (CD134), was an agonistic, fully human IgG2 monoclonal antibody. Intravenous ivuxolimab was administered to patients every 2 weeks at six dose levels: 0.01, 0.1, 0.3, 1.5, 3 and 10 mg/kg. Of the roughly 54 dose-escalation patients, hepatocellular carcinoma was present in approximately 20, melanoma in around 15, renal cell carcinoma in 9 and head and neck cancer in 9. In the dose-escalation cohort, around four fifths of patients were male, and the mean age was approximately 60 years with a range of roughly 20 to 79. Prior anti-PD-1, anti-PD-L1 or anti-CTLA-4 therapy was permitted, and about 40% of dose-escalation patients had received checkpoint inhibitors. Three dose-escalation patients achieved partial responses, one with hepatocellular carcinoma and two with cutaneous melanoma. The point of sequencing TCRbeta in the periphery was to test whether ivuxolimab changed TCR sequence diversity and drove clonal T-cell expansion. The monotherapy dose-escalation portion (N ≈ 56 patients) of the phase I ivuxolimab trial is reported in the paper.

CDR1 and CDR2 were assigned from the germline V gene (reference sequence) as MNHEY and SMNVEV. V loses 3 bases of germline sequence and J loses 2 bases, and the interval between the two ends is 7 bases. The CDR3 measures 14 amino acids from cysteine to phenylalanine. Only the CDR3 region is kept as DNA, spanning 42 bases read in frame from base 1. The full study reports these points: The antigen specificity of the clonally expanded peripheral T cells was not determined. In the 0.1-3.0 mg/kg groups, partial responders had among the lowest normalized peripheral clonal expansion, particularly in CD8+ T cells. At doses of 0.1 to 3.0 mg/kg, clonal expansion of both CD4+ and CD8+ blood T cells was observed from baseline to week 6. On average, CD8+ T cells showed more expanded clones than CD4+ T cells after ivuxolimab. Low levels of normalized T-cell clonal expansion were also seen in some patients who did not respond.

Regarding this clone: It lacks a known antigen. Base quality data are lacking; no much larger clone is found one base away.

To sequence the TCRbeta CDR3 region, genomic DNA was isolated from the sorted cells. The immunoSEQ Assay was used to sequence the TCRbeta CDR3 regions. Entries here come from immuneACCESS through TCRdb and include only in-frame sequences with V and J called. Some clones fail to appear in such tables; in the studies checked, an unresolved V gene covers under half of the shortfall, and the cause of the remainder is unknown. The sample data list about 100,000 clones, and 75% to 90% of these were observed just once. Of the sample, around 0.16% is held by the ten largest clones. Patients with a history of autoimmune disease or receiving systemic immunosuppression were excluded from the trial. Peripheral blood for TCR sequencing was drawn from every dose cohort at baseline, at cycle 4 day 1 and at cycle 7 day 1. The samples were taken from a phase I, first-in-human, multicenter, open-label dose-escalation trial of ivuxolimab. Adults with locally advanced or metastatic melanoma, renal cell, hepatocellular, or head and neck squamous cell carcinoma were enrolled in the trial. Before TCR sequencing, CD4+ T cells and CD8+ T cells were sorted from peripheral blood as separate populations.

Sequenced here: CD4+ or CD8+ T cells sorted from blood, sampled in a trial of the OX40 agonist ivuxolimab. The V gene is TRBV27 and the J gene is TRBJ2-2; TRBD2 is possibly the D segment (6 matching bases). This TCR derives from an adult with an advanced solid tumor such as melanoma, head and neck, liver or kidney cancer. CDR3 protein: CASSFGGNTGELFF. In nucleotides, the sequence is TGTGCCAGCAGTTTCGGGGGAAACACCGGGGAGCTGTTTTTT.